This TCR beta chain was found in a study of blood T cell repertoires in COVID-19. Across the study: Acute-phase and convalescent COVID-19 samples originated in the United States, Italy and Spain. PBMCs, B-cell-depleted T cells, or T cells provided the cDNA or gDNA that made up the material.

Methods used by the authors: Estimated nucleated cell counts came from reference gene primer amplification. Method: immunoSEQ multiplex PCR; TCRdb's copy keeps in-frame clones and lacks some. V and J calls and clone size are given by that table; D and trimming were obtained from the DNA. The repertoire consists of tens of thousands of clones, with more than 80% occurring once and the leading ten covering 4.5% to 5.5%. During active infection, Seattle patients enrolled and were then monitored through disease. Germline V gene lookup returns CDR1 PRHDT and CDR2 FYEKMQ (reference sequence). This CDR3 has 16 residues. The ends were cut back, 5 bases at V and 0 bases at J, with 14 bases in the middle.

Sequencing was carried out using peripheral blood. The sequence was obtained from an elderly man with COVID-19, enrolled during active disease. The rearrangement links TRBV13 to TRBJ1-3; D is possibly TRBD1 (6 bases). DNA for the CDR3: TGTGCCAGCAGCCCGAGGACAGAAATCTCTGGAAACACCATATATTTT. This codes for CASSPRTEISGNTIYF.